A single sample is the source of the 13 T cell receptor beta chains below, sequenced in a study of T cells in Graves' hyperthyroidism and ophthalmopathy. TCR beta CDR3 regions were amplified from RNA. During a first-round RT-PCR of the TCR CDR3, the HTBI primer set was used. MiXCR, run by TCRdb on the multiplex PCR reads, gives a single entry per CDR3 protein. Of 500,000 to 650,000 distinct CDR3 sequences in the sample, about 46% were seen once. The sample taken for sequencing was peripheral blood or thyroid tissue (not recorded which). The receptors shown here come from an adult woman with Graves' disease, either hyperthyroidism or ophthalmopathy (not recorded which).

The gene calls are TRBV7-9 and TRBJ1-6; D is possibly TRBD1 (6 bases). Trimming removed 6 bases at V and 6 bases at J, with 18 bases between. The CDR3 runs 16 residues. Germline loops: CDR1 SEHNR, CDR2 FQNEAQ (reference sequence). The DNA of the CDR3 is TGTGCCAGCAGAAAAGTAGGGGGGGCGTTTAATTCACCCCTCCACTTT. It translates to CASRKVGGAFNSPLHF.

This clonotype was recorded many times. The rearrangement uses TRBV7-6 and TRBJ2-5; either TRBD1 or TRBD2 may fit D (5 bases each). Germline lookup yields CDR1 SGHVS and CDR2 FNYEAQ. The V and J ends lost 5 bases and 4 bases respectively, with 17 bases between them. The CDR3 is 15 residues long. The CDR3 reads CASSAGTLVRETQYF. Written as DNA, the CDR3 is TGTGCCAGCAGCGCCGGGACCCTCGTAAGAGAGACCCAGTACTTC.

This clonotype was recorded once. CDR3 bases: TGTGCCAGCAGCCCCGGGGCACAGGGAGGCAGTGAGCAGTTCTTC. It yields the protein CASSPGAQGGSEQFF. The chain uses TRBV11-1 and TRBJ2-1, with D possibly called TRBD1 or TRBD2 (6 bases each). V lost 5 bases to trimming and J lost 9 bases, with 20 bases between them. Germline V gene data show CDR1 as SGHAT and CDR2 as FQDESV (reference sequence). The CDR3 extends over 15 amino acids.

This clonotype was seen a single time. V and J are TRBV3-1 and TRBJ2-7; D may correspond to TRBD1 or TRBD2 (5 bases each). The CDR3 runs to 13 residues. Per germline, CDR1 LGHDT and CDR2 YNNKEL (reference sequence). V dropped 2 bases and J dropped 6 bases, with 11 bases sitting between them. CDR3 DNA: TGTGCCAGCAGCCAAACAGGAGGCGGCGAGCAGTACTTC. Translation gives CASSQTGGGEQYF.

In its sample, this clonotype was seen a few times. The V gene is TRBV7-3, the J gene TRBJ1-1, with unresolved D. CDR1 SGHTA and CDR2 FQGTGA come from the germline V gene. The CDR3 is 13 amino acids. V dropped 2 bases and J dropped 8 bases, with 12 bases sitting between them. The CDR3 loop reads CASSLFPVTEAFF. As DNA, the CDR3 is TGTGCCAGCAGCTTATTTCCGGTAACCGAAGCTTTCTTT.

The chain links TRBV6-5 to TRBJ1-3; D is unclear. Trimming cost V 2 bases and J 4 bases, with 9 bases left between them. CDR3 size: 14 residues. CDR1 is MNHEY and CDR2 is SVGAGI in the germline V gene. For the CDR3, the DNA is TGTGCCAGCAGTTACCTCAACAGAGGAAACACCATATATTTT. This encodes CASSYLNRGNTIYF.

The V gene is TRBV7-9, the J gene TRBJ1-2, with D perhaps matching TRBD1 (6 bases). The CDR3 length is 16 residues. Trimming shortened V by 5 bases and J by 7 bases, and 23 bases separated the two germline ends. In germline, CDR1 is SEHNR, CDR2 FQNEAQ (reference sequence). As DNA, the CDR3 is TGTGCCAGCAGCCCCCCTAACGGGGGCCTGGCTGGTGGCTACACCTTC. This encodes CASSPPNGGLAGGYTF.

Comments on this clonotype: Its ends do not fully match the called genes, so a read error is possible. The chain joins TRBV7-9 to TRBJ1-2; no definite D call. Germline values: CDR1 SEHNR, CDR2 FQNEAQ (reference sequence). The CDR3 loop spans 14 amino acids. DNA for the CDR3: TGCGCCAGCCAAGACGGATTAGCTAACTATGGCTACACCTTC. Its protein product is CASQDGLANYGYTF.

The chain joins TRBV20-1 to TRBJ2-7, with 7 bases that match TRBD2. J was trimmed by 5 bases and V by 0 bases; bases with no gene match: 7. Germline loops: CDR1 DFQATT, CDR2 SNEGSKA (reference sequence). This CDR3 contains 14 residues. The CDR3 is CSARENGRTHEQYF. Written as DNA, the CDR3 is TGCAGTGCTAGAGAGAACGGGAGGACCCACGAGCAGTACTTC.

The CDR3 protein is CATSRPSRSGANVLTF. DNA of the CDR3: TGTGCCACCAGCAGACCCTCGCGATCTGGGGCCAACGTCCTGACTTTC. The rearrangement links TRBV15 to TRBJ2-6; D is unresolved. The V end lost 2 bases, the J end lost 1 base, and 9 bases lay between the germline ends. The CDR3 covers 16 residues. The germline V gene has CDR1 LNHNV and CDR2 YYDKDF (reference sequence).

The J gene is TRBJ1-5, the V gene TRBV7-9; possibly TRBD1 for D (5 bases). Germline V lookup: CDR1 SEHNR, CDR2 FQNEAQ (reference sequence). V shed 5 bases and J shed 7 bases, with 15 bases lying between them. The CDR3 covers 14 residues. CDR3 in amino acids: CASSPGGRGQPQHF. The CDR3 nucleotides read TGTGCCAGCAGCCCTGGGGGTAGAGGGCAGCCCCAGCATTTT.

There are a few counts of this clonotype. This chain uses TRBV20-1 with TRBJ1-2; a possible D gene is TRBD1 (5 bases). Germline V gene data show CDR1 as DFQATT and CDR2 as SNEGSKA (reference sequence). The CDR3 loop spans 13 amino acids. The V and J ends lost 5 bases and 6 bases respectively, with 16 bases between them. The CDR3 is CSAPKEGPNGYTF. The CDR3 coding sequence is TGCAGTGCTCCCAAAGAGGGGCCAAATGGCTACACCTTC.

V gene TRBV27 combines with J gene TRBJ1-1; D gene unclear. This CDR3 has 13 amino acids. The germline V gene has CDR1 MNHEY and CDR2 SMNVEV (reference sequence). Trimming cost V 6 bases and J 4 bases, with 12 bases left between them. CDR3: CASRRLGGTEAFF. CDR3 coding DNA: TGTGCCAGCAGAAGGTTGGGTGGCACTGAAGCTTTCTTT.